The present T cell receptor (beta chain) was sequenced within a study of T-cell memory formation after mild COVID-19. Across the study: TCR clusters were mostly confined to one donor each.

The study, taken as a whole, reports: Clones that contracted from day 15 to 85 had balanced CD4/CD8; later expanders were CD4+ biased. The CD4+ clones that contracted clustered mainly within CM and EM, and the CD8+ clones concentrated in EMRA.

Constant-segment-primed 5'RACE gave TCR alpha and TCR beta cDNA libraries with sample barcodes and UMIs. TCRdb re-derived calls from the 5' RACE reads in MiXCR, one entry per CDR3 protein. The top ten clones hold roughly an eighth of a sample with 470,000 or so distinct CDR3 sequences, around a quarter of them seen once. A word on this clonotype: Its antigen is currently unknown.

This CDR3 has 15 amino acids. The V and J ends lost 0 bases and 1 base respectively, with 10 bases between them. Germline-derived CDR1 and CDR2 are SGHRS and YFSETQ. This clonotype originated in an adult woman who had mild COVID-19 (a few samples of this study predate the infection). Cell type and time point are not known. Sequenced material: PBMCs or a T cell subset sorted from them (not recorded which). The chain has TRBV5-1 and TRBJ1-1; no clear D. The CDR3 bases are TGCGCCAGCAGCTTGGTTGGGCAGACGAACACTGAAGCTTTCTTT. Translating it yields CASSLVGQTNTEAFF.